This T cell receptor beta chain was captured in a study of early T cells in non-severe SARS-CoV-2 infection. About the study: Chains from this unsorted whole-blood bulk RNA could not be paired.

The V and J ends lost 3 bases and 6 bases respectively, with 4 bases between them. The CDR3 has 11 amino acids. This clonotype appeared a few times. TCRdb ran MiXCR on the 5' RACE reads and lists one entry per CDR3 protein. The data contain 60,000 or so distinct CDR3 sequences, around 10% of them singletons. The receptor's source is an adult who was a healthcare worker with PCR-confirmed SARS-CoV-2 infection or an uninfected control (not recorded which). This sequence joins TRBV12-3 or TRBV12-4 and TRBJ2-3; the D is unclear. The material sequenced was whole blood. This chain's CDR3 is CASSLRDTQYF. The CDR3, as DNA: TGTGCCAGCAGTTTGAGGGATACGCAGTATTTT.